This T cell receptor (beta chain) was found in a study of blood T cell repertoires in COVID-19. Study-level information: Specimens from acute and convalescent COVID-19 originated in the United States, Italy and Spain. PBMCs, B-cell-depleted T cells, or T cells were the source of the cDNA or gDNA that made up the material.

CDR3 length: 16 residues. Trimming at V came to 3 bases and at J to 4 bases, leaving 7 bases not matched to a gene. Germline V gene lookup returns CDR1 KGHDR and CDR2 SFDVKD. The authors' processing: Estimation of nucleated cell counts relied on the amplification of reference gene primers. Generated by immunoSEQ multiplex PCR, the TCRdb table keeps only in-frame clones and is missing some. D and trimming were read from the DNA, whereas the V and J calls and clone size are those reported in that table. The sample contains fewer than 350,000 clones, 88% of which appear only once. Among Cohort 3 donors, those recovered had two negative PCRs, clearance, or symptom resolution.

Sequencing used PBMCs or T cells enriched from blood (not recorded which). The gene calls are TRBV24-1 and TRBJ2-2, with 7 bases that match TRBD1. The sequence was obtained from a woman in her twenties or thirties who had recovered from COVID-19. The CDR3 region has the DNA TGTGCCACCAGTGATCTAAGGGGGCAGGGCACCGGGGAGCTGTTTTTT. This translates into CATSDLRGQGTGELFF.